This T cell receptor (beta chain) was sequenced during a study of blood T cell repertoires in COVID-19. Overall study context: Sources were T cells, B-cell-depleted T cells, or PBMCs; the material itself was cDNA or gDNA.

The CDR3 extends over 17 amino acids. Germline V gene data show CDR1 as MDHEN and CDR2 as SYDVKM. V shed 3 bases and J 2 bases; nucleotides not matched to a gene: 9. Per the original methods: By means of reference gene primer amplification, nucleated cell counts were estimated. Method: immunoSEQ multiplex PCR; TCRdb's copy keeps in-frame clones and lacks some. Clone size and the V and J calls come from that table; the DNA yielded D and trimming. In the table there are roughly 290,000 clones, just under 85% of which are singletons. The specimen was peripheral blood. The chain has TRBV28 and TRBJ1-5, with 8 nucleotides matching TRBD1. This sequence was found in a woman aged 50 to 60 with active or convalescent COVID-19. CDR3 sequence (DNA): TGTGCCAGCAGTTTGGGTCAGGGGGCTTGGGGCAATCAGCCCCAGCATTTT. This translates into CASSLGQGAWGNQPQHF.